This is a list of T cell receptor beta chains from one sample in a study of blood T cell repertoires in COVID-19. Some clones are missing from TCRdb's copy, which holds only in-frame ones; the method was immunoSEQ multiplex PCR. There are 90,000 or so clones in the sample; about 88% occur only once, and less than 9.5% lies in the top ten. Sequenced input: peripheral blood. The receptor set was obtained from a man in his 60s with acute or convalescent COVID-19. CDR3s include the opening cysteine and the closing phenylalanine or tryptophan. The D gene is left open where the match is weak. Where a row states a size, it is once, few, many or the class of an expanded clone; other rows omit it.

v_gene	j_gene	abundance	d_gene	CDR3aa	CDR3nt
TRBV7-9	TRBJ1-6	-	TRBD1	CASSRKPPTGWSYNSPLHF	TGTGCCAGCAGCCGCAAGCCCCCGACAGGGTGGTCCTATAATTCACCCCTCCACTTT
TRBV30	TRBJ1-6	-	TRBD1	CAWARQGGSPLHF	TGTGCCTGGGCTCGACAGGGCGGTTCACCCCTCCACTTT
TRBV5-1	TRBJ1-1	-	TRBD1	CASSVGQTNTEAFF	TGCGCCAGCAGCGTGGGACAGACAAACACTGAAGCTTTCTTT
TRBV5-4	TRBJ2-1	-	-	CASSWSGAQGNEQFF	TGTGCCAGCAGCTGGTCCGGGGCTCAGGGGAATGAGCAGTTCTTC
TRBV19	TRBJ1-1	-	TRBD1	CASSPRTGRETEAFF	TGTGCCAGTAGTCCCCGGACAGGCCGCGAAACTGAAGCTTTCTTT
TRBV2	TRBJ1-5	-	-	CASSEGALRPQHF	TGTGCCAGCAGTGAAGGAGCCCTTCGGCCCCAGCATTTT
TRBV25-1	TRBJ2-2	-	TRBD1	CASSEYVGQGVPGELFF	TGTGCCAGCAGTGAATATGTAGGACAGGGGGTTCCCGGGGAGCTGTTTTTT
TRBV10-2	TRBJ2-2	-	-	CASSVTDLNTGELFF	TGCGCCAGCAGTGTGACTGATTTGAACACCGGGGAGCTGTTTTTT
TRBV4-1	TRBJ2-6	-	-	CASSSLGSGANVLTF	TGCGCCAGCAGCTCACTTGGCTCTGGGGCCAACGTCCTGACTTTC
TRBV12-3/TRBV12-4	TRBJ2-5	-	-	CASSPVLETQYF	TGTGCCAGCAGTCCCGTCCTAGAGACCCAGTACTTC
TRBV12-3/TRBV12-4	TRBJ1-1	-	-	CASSRPRGFEAFF	TGTGCCAGCAGCCGACCCCGGGGGTTTGAAGCTTTCTTT
TRBV27	TRBJ2-7	-	TRBD1	CASSLGTGGAGYEQYF	TGTGCCAGCAGTTTGGGGACAGGGGGCGCAGGGTACGAGCAGTACTTC
TRBV30	TRBJ1-2	-	-	CAWRLDRYGYTF	TGTGCCTGGCGTCTAGACAGATATGGCTACACCTTC
TRBV3-1/TRBV3-2	TRBJ1-3	once	-	CASSQGQFSGNTIYF	TGTGCCAGCAGCCAGGGCCAATTCTCTGGAAACACCATATATTTT
TRBV3-1/TRBV3-2	TRBJ1-1	-	-	CASSQGLRDNTEAFF	TGTGCCAGCAGCCAAGGCTTGAGAGATAACACTGAAGCTTTCTTT
TRBV6-2/TRBV6-3	TRBJ1-5	-	TRBD1	CASSSMPRTGGLVQPQHF	TGTGCCAGCAGTTCAATGCCTAGGACAGGGGGCTTGGTGCAGCCCCAGCATTTT
TRBV6-6	TRBJ1-1	-	TRBD1	CASSYGTGVTEAFF	TGTGCCAGCAGTTACGGGACAGGGGTAACTGAAGCTTTCTTT
TRBV7-8	TRBJ1-1	-	-	CASKWRPAGDTEAFF	TGTGCCAGCAAATGGCGGCCTGCCGGGGACACTGAAGCTTTCTTT
TRBV4-1	TRBJ1-2	-	-	CASSQDGDWHGYTF	TGCGCCAGCAGCCAAGATGGGGACTGGCATGGCTACACCTTC
TRBV18	TRBJ2-2	-	TRBD2	CASSRTSGLNTGELFF	TGTGCCAGCTCACGGACTAGCGGGCTGAACACCGGGGAGCTGTTTTTT
TRBV29-1	TRBJ1-1	-	TRBD1	CSVADRVLAEAFF	TGCAGCGTTGCAGACAGGGTTTTGGCTGAAGCTTTCTTT
TRBV12-3/TRBV12-4	TRBJ1-5	-	-	CASSSRGNQPQHF	TGTGCCAGCAGCTCTCGGGGGAATCAGCCCCAGCATTTT
TRBV21-1	TRBJ2-7	-	-	CVGPRETYEQYF	TGTGTGGGTCCACGGGAGACCTACGAGCAGTACTTC
TRBV30	TRBJ1-2	once	-	CASSQGGYGYTF	TGTGCCAGCTCCCAGGGTGGCTATGGCTACACCTTC
TRBV30	TRBJ1-1	-	-	CAWKPNSGQRNTEAFF	TGTGCCTGGAAACCAAACTCTGGACAGAGGAACACTGAAGCTTTCTTT
TRBV5-6	TRBJ1-5	once	-	CASSLGIGISNQPQHF	TGTGCCAGCAGCTTGGGAATTGGCATTAGCAATCAGCCCCAGCATTTT
TRBV27	TRBJ2-7	-	TRBD1	CASSLPRTGIYEQYF	TGTGCCAGCAGTTTACCACGGACAGGGATCTACGAGCAGTACTTC
TRBV7-6	TRBJ2-4	-	TRBD2	CASSRGLAGGVTKNIQYF	TGTGCCAGCAGCAGGGGACTAGCGGGAGGAGTTACCAAAAACATTCAGTACTTC
TRBV5-1	TRBJ1-1	-	-	CASRIQGLVTEAFF	TGCGCCAGCAGGATACAGGGTTTGGTCACTGAAGCTTTCTTT
TRBV18	TRBJ2-3	-	TRBD1	CASSPPDRGKSTDTQYF	TGTGCCAGCTCACCACCGGACAGGGGGAAGTCCACAGATACGCAGTATTTT
TRBV7-9	TRBJ2-1	-	TRBD2	CASSLSGTSGGKEQFF	TGTGCCAGCAGCCTATCCGGGACTAGCGGCGGTAAGGAGCAGTTCTTC
TRBV18	TRBJ1-2	once	-	CASSPLGRDYGYTF	TGTGCCAGCTCACCTCTCGGGAGAGACTATGGCTACACCTTC
TRBV3-1/TRBV3-2	TRBJ1-1	-	-	CASSQDFGHLNTEAFF	TGTGCCAGCAGCCAAGATTTTGGGCACCTGAACACTGAAGCTTTCTTT
TRBV5-8	TRBJ2-7	-	-	CASSLTLTYEQYF	TGTGCCAGCAGCTTAACCCTAACCTACGAGCAGTACTTC
TRBV5-1	TRBJ2-7	-	-	CASTGEFHEQYF	TGCGCCAGCACGGGGGAGTTCCACGAGCAGTACTTC
TRBV4-2	TRBJ1-2	-	-	CASSPSHIYGYTF	TGTGCCAGCAGCCCCTCTCACATCTATGGCTACACCTTC
TRBV20-1	TRBJ2-2	once	-	CSASLQVNTGELFF	TGCAGTGCTAGTCTTCAGGTCAACACCGGGGAGCTGTTTTTT
TRBV4-1	TRBJ2-2	-	TRBD2	CASSQVAGGLTGELFF	TGCGCCAGCAGCCAGGTAGCGGGGGGGCTCACCGGGGAGCTGTTTTTT
TRBV10-2	TRBJ1-2	-	-	CATNRDTKGYGYTF	TGCGCCACTAACCGGGACACAAAAGGATATGGCTACACCTTC
TRBV19	TRBJ1-2	few	-	CASKHQEFGSGYTF	TGTGCCAGCAAACACCAGGAATTTGGGAGTGGCTACACCTTC
TRBV7-8	TRBJ2-7	-	-	CASSPRQSTSQYF	TGTGCCAGCAGCCCGCGGCAGAGTACGTCGCAGTACTTC
TRBV11-2	TRBJ1-2	-	-	CASSLVVAGLDGYTF	TGTGCCAGCAGCTTAGTCGTTGCAGGGCTAGATGGCTACACCTTC
TRBV7-9	TRBJ1-1	-	-	CASSATTGIWAEAFF	TGTGCCAGCAGCGCGACCACAGGCATTTGGGCTGAAGCTTTCTTT
TRBV7-9	TRBJ1-4	-	-	CASSFGGPANEKLFF	TGTGCCAGCAGCTTTGGAGGCCCGGCTAATGAAAAACTGTTTTTT
TRBV27	TRBJ2-5	-	TRBD1	CASSSLTGTGKLETQYF	TGTGCCAGCAGTTCACTCACCGGGACAGGGAAATTGGAGACCCAGTACTTC
TRBV24-1	TRBJ2-3	few	TRBD1	CATSGGTGGADTQYF	TGTGCCACCAGTGGGGGGACAGGGGGCGCAGATACGCAGTATTTT
TRBV6-1	TRBJ2-5	-	TRBD1	CASSEIRQGPKTQYF	TGTGCCAGCAGTGAAATCCGACAGGGGCCGAAGACCCAGTACTTC
TRBV7-8	TRBJ1-4	-	-	CASSALLNEKLFF	TGTGCCAGCAGCGCGCTCCTTAATGAAAAACTGTTTTTT
TRBV19	TRBJ1-1	few	TRBD1	CASNPRDRNTEAFF	TGTGCCAGTAACCCCAGGGACAGGAACACTGAAGCTTTCTTT
TRBV7-3	TRBJ2-5	-	TRBD1	CASSLRGTEQETQYF	TGTGCCAGCAGCTTAAGGGGGACAGAGCAAGAGACCCAGTACTTC
TRBV7-2	TRBJ2-7	-	-	CASSFTLSSYEQYF	TGTGCCAGCAGCTTTACTCTGAGCTCCTACGAGCAGTACTTC
TRBV4-1	TRBJ1-5	few	-	CASSQDLRQFNQPQHF	TGCGCCAGCAGCCAAGATCTGCGACAGTTCAATCAGCCCCAGCATTTT
TRBV6-2/TRBV6-3	TRBJ1-1	-	-	CASSYRYRRNTEAFF	TGTGCCAGCAGTTACCGGTATCGGAGGAACACTGAAGCTTTCTTT
TRBV4-3	TRBJ1-2	-	-	CASSQDLVWQGYGYTF	TGCGCCAGCAGCCAAGATCTAGTGTGGCAGGGGTATGGCTACACCTTC
TRBV5-4	TRBJ2-3	-	TRBD2	CATVESGRSDTQYF	TGTGCCACCGTGGAAAGCGGGAGGTCAGATACGCAGTATTTT
TRBV10-3	TRBJ2-1	-	-	CAISVGAYNEQFF	TGTGCCATCAGTGTAGGGGCCTACAATGAGCAGTTCTTC
TRBV7-3	TRBJ2-7	-	TRBD2	CASSLNPSGSLREQYF	TGTGCCAGCAGCTTAAATCCTAGCGGGAGTCTAAGAGAGCAGTACTTC
TRBV5-1	TRBJ2-3	once	TRBD2	CASSSGLAGGSSSTDTQYF	TGCGCCAGCAGCTCGGGACTAGCGGGAGGATCCTCTAGCACAGATACGCAGTATTTT
TRBV11-1	TRBJ2-5	-	-	CASSLADRGQETQYF	TGTGCCAGCAGCTTAGCGGACCGCGGGCAAGAGACCCAGTACTTC